The clone carrying this T cell receptor (beta chain) was seen repeatedly, ten times or more. What it binds is unknown. This entry belongs to a study of Graves' ophthalmopathy and Graves' hyperthyroidism. Overall study findings and caveats: Detected in blood as well were most expanded thyroid clonotypes with frequency above 0.001. With a specificity of under 85% and a sensitivity of 60% to 71%, the model predicted ophthalmopathy progression. Ophthalmopathy cases were distinguished from stable hyperthyroidism by a 13-signature model, reaching about 90% sensitivity and around 81% specificity.

Transcripts of RNA were the source for amplifying TCR beta CDR3 regions. The first round was an RT-PCR with HTBI primers, and the second round was a multiplex PCR. MiXCR was run by TCRdb on the multiplex PCR reads, yielding one entry per CDR3 protein. The sample lists about 400,000 distinct CDR3 sequences, about 16% occurring once. This CDR3 contains 14 residues. The germline V and J ends were trimmed by 0 bases and 3 bases, with 9 bases remaining between them. Germline loops: CDR1 MNHEY, CDR2 SVGAGI. The sequencing input was peripheral blood. This clonotype was sampled from a young woman with Graves' ophthalmopathy. J is TRBJ2-7 and V is TRBV6-5; no definite D call. DNA for the CDR3: TGTGCCAGCAGTTACTCCTCGACCGACTACGAGCAGTACTTC. Translated, it gives CASSYSSTDYEQYF.